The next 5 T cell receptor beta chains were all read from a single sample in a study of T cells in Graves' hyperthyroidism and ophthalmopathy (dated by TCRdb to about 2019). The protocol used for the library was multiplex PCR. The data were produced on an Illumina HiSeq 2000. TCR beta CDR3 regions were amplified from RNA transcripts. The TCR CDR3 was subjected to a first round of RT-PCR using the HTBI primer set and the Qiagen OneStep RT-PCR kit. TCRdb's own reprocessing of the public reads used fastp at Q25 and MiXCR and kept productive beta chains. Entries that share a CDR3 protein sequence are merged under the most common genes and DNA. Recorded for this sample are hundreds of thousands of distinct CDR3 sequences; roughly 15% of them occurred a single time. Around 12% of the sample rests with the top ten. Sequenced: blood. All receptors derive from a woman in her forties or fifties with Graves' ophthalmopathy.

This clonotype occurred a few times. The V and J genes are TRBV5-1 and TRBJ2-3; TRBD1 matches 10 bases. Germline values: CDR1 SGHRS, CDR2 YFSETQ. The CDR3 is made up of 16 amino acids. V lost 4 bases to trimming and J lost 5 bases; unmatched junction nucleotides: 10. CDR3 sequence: CASSRQGAARGDTQYF. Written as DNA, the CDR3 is TGCGCCAGCAGCAGACAGGGGGCGGCTAGGGGAGATACGCAGTATTTT. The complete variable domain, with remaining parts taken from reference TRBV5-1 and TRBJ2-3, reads KAGVTQTPRYLIKTRGQQVTLSCSPISGHRSVSWYQQTPGQGLQFLFEYFSETQRNKGNFPGRFSGRQFSNSRSEMNVSTLELGDSALYLCASSRQGAARGDTQYFGPGTRLTVL.

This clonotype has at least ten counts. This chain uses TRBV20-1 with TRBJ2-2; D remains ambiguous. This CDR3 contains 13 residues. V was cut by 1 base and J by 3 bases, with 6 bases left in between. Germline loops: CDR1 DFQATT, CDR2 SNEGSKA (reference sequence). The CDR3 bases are TGCAGTGCTAGAGGAACTTACACCGGGGAGCTGTTTTTT. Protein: CSARGTYTGELFF.

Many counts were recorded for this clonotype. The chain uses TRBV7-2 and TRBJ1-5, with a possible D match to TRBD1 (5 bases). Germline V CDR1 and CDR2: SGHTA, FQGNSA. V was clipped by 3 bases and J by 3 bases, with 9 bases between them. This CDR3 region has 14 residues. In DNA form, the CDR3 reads TGTGCCAGCAGCTTCTCAGGGACCAATCAGCCCCAGCATTTT. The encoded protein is CASSFSGTNQPQHF.

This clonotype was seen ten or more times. The CDR3 protein is CAWSVDRDRGRYSNQPQHF. In nucleotides, the CDR3 is TGTGCCTGGAGTGTAGACCGGGACAGGGGACGGTATAGCAATCAGCCCCAGCATTTT. The V and J genes are TRBV30 and TRBJ1-5, with TRBD1 matching 10 bases. Germline CDR1 is GTSNPN and CDR2 is SVGIG (reference sequence). V was clipped by 0 bases and J by 0 bases; unmatched bases: 11. This CDR3 region has 19 residues. The full variable domain, with the rest looked up from reference TRBV30 and TRBJ1-5, is SQTIHQWPATLVQPVGSPLSLECTVEGTSNPNLYWYRQAAGRGLQLLFYSVGIGQISSEVPQNLSASRPQDRQFILSSKKLLLSDSGFYLCAWSVDRDRGRYSNQPQHFGDGTRLSIL.

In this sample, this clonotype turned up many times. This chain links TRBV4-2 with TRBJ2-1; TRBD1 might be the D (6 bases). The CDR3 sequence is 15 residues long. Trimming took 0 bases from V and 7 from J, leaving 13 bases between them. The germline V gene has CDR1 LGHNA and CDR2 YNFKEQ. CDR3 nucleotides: TGTGCCAGCAGCCAAGAGTTGGCAGGGGCAAATGAGCAGTTCTTC. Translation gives CASSQELAGANEQFF.